These 10 T cell receptor beta chains came from one sample sequenced in a study of T cells after yellow fever vaccination. TCRdb fed the 5' RACE reads into MiXCR, producing one record per CDR3 protein. The sample carries some 600,000 distinct CDR3 sequences, about 12% recorded once. Sample: PBMCs, taken on the day of the yellow fever booster vaccination. These receptors all come from a man aged 25-40 years who received the YFV17D yellow fever vaccine.

On this clonotype: Mismatch with germline at one junction end may stem from a read error. V usage is TRBV4-3 and J usage is TRBJ2-1, with D perhaps TRBD1 (6 bases). There are 15 residues in the CDR3. Germline V gene data show CDR1 as LGHNA and CDR2 as YSLEER. CDR3 DNA sequence: TGCGCCAGCAGCCTTTCGGGACAAATGAACAATGGGCAGTTCTTC. Its translation: CASSLSGQMNNGQFF.

The V and J genes are TRBV18 and TRBJ1-1; the D is unclear. This CDR3 is built from 15 residues. V lost 4 bases to trimming and J lost 1 base, with 13 bases between them. The germline V gene encodes CDR1 KGHSH and CDR2 LQKENI. CDR3 amino acids: CASSRSLAENTEAFF. DNA for the CDR3: TGTGCCAGCTCACGCTCATTGGCCGAGAACACTGAAGCTTTCTTT.

The CDR3 bases are TGCAGTGCTTCAACACAGCTAGAGCGAAACACCATATATTTT. Translation gives CSASTQLERNTIYF. This chain links TRBV20-1 with TRBJ1-3; D call uncertain. This CDR3 has 14 residues. V was clipped by 5 bases and J by 5 bases, with 16 bases between them. CDR1 DFQATT and CDR2 SNEGSKA come from the germline V gene (reference sequence).

This clonotype was counted at least ten times. The chain couples TRBV29-1 to TRBJ2-5; D is unclear. The V and J ends lost 2 bases and 5 bases respectively, with 6 bases between them. Germline CDR1 reads SQVTM; CDR2 reads ANQGSEA. This CDR3 is built from 11 residues. Here the CDR3 reads CSVEFGETQYF. The CDR3 region has the DNA TGCAGCGTTGAATTCGGGGAGACCCAGTACTTC.

This clonotype was observed a handful of times. The rearrangement links TRBV7-9 to TRBJ1-6; D is ambiguous. CDR3 length equals 13 residues. CDR1 is SEHNR and CDR2 is FQNEAQ in the germline V gene (reference sequence). Trimming shortened V by 5 bases and J by 7 bases, and 9 bases separated the two germline ends. The CDR3 DNA reads TGTGCCAGCAGCCCACAACAGAATTCACCCCTCCACTTT. Its translation: CASSPQQNSPLHF.

This clonotype was recorded a few times. The chain uses TRBV27 and TRBJ2-3; D ambiguous. Looked up from germline, CDR1 is MNHEY and CDR2 is SMNVEV (reference sequence). The germline V and J ends were trimmed by 3 bases and 4 bases, with 23 bases remaining between them. CDR3 size: 18 residues. Here the CDR3 reads CASSFTPYPYGRSDTQYF. The DNA for the CDR3 is TGTGCCAGCAGTTTTACCCCATACCCGTACGGGCGTTCAGATACGCAGTATTTT.

The sample holds a few counts of this clonotype. This chain links TRBV12-3 or TRBV12-4 with TRBJ2-7, with TRBD2 matching 11 bases. V trimming: 10 bases; J trimming: 2 bases; junction bases outside the gene matches: 4. The CDR3 has 13 residues. CDR3 region: CATGTSGTYEQYF. In nucleotides, the CDR3 is TGTGCCACCGGGACTAGCGGAACCTACGAGCAGTACTTC.

This clonotype was counted a few times. The rearrangement joins TRBV10-3 to TRBJ2-7; 9 bases are a match to TRBD1. The V and J ends lost 10 bases and 4 bases, in that order; junction bases with no gene match: 8. Germline CDR1 is ENHRY and CDR2 is SYGVKD. The CDR3 is made up of 13 amino acids. This chain's CDR3 is CATTQGARYEQYF. The CDR3 DNA sequence: TGTGCCACCACACAGGGGGCGCGTTACGAGCAGTACTTC.

This clonotype turned up a few times. This CDR3 is CASSLDPPGQGAGYGYTF. The DNA of the CDR3 is TGTGCCAGCAGCTTAGACCCCCCGGGGCAGGGGGCTGGGTATGGCTACACCTTC. The chain is built from TRBV11-2 and TRBJ1-2; TRBD1 matches 8 bases. The CDR3 totals 18 residues. Germline lookup yields CDR1 SGHAT and CDR2 FQNNGV. The junction had 14 bases not matched to a gene; V was cut back by 0 bases and J by 5 bases.

This clonotype has a handful of counts. V is TRBV20-1 and J is TRBJ1-6, with TRBD1 as a possible D gene (5 bases). V gave up 0 bases and J gave up 6 bases, with 9 bases separating them. Germline-derived CDR1 and CDR2 are DFQATT and SNEGSKA (reference sequence). The CDR3 is 14 amino acids. DNA for the CDR3: TGCAGTGCTAGAGATATGGGACCTAATTCACCCCTCCACTTT. Protein: CSARDMGPNSPLHF.